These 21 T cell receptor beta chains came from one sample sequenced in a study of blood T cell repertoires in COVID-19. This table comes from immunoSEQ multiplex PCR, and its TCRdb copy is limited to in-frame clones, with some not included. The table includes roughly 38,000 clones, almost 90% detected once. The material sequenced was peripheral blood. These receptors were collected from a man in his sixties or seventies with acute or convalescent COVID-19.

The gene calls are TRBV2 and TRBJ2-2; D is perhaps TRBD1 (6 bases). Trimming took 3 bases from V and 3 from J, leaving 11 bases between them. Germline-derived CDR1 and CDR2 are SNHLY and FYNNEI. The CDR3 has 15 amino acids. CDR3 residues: CASSEWGRDTGELFF. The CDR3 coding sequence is TGTGCCAGCAGTGAGTGGGGGCGGGACACCGGGGAGCTGTTTTTT.

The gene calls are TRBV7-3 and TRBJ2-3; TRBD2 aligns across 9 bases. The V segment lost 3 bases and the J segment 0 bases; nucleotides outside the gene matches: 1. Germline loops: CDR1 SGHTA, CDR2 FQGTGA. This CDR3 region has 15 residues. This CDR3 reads CASSFSGRSTDTQYF. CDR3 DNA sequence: TGTGCCAGCAGCTTTAGCGGGAGAAGCACAGATACGCAGTATTTT. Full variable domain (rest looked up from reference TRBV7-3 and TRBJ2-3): GAGVSQTPSNKVTEKGKYVELRCDPISGHTALYWYRQSLGQGPEFLIYFQGTGAADDSGLPNDRFFAVRPEGSVSTLKIQRTERGDSAVYLCASSFSGRSTDTQYFGPGTRLTVL.

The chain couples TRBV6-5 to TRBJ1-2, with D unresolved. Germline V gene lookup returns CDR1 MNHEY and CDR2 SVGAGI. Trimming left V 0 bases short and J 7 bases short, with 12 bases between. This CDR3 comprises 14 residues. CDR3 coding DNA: TGTGCCAGCAGTTACTCGTGGGGAGAGGGTGGCTACACCTTC. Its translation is CASSYSWGEGGYTF.

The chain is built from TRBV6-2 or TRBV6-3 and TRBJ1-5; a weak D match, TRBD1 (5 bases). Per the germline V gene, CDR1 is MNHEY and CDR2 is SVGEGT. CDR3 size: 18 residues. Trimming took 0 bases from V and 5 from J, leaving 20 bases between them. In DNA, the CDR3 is TGTGCCAGCAGTTACTCTGGACACAAGGACAAAGGGTATCAGCCCCAGCATTTT. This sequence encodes CASSYSGHKDKGYQPQHF.

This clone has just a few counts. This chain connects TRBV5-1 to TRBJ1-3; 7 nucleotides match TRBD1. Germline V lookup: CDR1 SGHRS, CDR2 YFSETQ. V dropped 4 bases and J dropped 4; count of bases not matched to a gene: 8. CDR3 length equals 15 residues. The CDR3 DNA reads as TGCGCCAGCAGCGTAGGTACAGGGGCCGGAAACACCATATATTTT. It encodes CASSVGTGAGNTIYF.

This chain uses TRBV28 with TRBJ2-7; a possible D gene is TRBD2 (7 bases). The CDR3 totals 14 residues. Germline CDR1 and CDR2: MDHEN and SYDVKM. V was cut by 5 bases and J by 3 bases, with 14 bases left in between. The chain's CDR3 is CASSPRGGVYEQYF. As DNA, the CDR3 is TGTGCCAGCAGTCCTAGGGGGGGAGTCTACGAGCAGTACTTC.

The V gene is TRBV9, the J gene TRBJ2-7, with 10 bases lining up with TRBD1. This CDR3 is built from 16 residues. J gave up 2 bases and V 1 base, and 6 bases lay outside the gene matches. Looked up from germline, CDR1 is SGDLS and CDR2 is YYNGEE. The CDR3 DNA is TGTGCCAGCAGCGTACGGGACAGGGGCGTTCCCTACGAGCAGTACTTC. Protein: CASSVRDRGVPYEQYF.

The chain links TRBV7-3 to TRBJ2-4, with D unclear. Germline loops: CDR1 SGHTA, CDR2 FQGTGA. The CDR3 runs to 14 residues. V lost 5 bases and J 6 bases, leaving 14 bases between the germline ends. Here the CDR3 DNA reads TGTGCCAGCAGCCCGTTTTTGGTGAGAAACATTCAGTACTTC. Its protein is CASSPFLVRNIQYF.

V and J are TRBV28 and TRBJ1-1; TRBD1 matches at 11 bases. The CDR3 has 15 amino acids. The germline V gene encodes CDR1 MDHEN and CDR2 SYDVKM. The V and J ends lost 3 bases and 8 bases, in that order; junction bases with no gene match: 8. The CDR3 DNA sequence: TGTGCCAGCAGTTTCCCTGGACAGGGGGCGGGGGAAGCTTTCTTT. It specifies CASSFPGQGAGEAFF.

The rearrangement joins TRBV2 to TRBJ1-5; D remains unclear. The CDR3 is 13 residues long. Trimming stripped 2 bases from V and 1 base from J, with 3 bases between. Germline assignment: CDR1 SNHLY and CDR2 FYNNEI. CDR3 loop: CASSEQSNQPQHF. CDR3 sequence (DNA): TGTGCCAGCAGTGAACAGAGCAATCAGCCCCAGCATTTT.

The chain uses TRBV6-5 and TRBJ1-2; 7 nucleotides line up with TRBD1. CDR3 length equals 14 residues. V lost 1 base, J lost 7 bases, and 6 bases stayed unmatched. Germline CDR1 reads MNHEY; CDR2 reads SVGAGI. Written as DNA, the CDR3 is TGTGCCAGCAGTTACTACAGGGGTGGGAGTGGCTACACCTTC. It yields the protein CASSYYRGGSGYTF.

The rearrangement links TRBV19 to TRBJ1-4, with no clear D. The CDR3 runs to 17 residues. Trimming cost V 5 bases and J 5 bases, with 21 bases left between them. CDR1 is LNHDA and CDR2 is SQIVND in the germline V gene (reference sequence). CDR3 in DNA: TGTGCCAGTAGTGCGGAGGGTTACCGGGCCTTGAATGAAAAACTGTTTTTT. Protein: CASSAEGYRALNEKLFF. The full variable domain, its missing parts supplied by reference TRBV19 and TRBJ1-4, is DGGITQSPKYLFRKEGQNVTLSCEQNLNHDAMYWYRQDPGQGLRLIYYSQIVNDFQKGDIAEGYSVSREKKESFPLTVTSAQKNPTAFYLCASSAEGYRALNEKLFFGSGTQLSVL.

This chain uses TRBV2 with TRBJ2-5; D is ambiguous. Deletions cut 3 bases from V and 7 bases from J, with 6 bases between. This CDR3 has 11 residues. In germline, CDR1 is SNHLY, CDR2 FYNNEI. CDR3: CASSDTGTQYF. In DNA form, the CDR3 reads TGTGCCAGCAGTGATACGGGGACCCAGTACTTC.

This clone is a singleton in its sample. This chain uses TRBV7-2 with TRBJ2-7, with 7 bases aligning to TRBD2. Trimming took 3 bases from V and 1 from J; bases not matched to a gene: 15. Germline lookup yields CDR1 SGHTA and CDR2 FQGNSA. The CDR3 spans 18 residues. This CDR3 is CASSFREGDVLSSYEQYF. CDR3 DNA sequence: TGTGCCAGCAGCTTTAGGGAGGGCGACGTCCTTTCATCCTACGAGCAGTACTTC. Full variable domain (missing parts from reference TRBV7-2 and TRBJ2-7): GAGVSQSPSNKVTEKGKDVELRCDPISGHTALYWYRQSLGQGLEFLIYFQGNSAPDKSGLPSDRFSAERTGGSVSTLTIQRTQQEDSAVYLCASSFREGDVLSSYEQYFGPGTRLTVT.

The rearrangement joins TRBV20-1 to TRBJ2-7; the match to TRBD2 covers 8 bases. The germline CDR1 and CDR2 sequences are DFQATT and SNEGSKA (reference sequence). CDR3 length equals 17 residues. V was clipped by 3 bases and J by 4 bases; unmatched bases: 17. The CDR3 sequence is CSASRGSGVVKRYEQYF. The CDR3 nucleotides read TGCAGTGCTAGTCGTGGTAGCGGGGTGGTTAAGAGGTACGAGCAGTACTTC.

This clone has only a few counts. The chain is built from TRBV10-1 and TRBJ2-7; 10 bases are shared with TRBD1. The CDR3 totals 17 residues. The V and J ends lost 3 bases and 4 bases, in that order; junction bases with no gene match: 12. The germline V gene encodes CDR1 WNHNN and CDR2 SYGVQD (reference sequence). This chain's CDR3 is CASSDPINRQGAYEQYF. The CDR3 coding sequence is TGCGCCAGCAGTGACCCAATTAATCGACAGGGGGCTTACGAGCAGTACTTC.

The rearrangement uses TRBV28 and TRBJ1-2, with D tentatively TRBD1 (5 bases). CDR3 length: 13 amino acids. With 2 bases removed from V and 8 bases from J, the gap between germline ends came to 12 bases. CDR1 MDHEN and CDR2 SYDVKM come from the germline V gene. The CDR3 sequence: CASSLMGGVGYTF. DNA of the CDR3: TGTGCCAGCAGTTTAATGGGGGGGGTAGGCTACACCTTC.

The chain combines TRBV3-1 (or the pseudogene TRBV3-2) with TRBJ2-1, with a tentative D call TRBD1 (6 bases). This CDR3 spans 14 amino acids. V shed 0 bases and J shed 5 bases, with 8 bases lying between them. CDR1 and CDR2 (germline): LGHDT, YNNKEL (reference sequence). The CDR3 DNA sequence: TGTGCCAGCAGCCAAGACACAGGGAACAATGAGCAGTTCTTC. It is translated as CASSQDTGNNEQFF.

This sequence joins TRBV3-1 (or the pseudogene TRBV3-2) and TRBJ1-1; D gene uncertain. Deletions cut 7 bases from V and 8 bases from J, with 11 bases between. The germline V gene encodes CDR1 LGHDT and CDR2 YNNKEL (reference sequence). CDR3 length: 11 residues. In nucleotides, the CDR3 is TGTGCCAGCAACGTAGCATCCGAAGCTTTCTTT. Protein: CASNVASEAFF.

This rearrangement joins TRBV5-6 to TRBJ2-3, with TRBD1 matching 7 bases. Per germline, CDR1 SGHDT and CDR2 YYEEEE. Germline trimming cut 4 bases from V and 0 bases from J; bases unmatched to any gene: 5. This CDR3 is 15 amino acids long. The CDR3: CASSLGTVSTDTQYF. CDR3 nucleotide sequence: TGTGCCAGCAGCCTCGGGACAGTCAGCACAGATACGCAGTATTTT.

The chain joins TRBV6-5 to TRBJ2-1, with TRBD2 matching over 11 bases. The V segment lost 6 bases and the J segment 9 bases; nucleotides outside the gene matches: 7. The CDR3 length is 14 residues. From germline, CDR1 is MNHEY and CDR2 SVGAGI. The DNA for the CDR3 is TGTGCCAGCAGATCCAGGCTAGCGGGAGGTGAGCAGTTCTTC. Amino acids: CASRSRLAGGEQFF.